Shown below are 30 T cell receptor beta chains from a single sample sequenced in a study of control samples from healthy donors and cancer patients. This table comes from immunoSEQ multiplex PCR, and its TCRdb copy is limited to in-frame clones, with some not included. Of over 75,000 clones in the sample, around 81% were seen once. Sequencing was carried out using blood. Receptors were obtained from a man in his thirties or forties in good health.

The rearrangement links TRBV3-1 (or the pseudogene TRBV3-2) to TRBJ2-3; no clear D. V was pared by 0 bases and J by 2 bases, with 9 bases between. This CDR3 has 15 residues. Germline V gives CDR1 LGHDT, CDR2 YNNKEL (reference sequence). The CDR3 DNA sequence: TGTGCCAGCAGCCAAGAAAACCACCACACAGATACGCAGTATTTT. This codes for CASSQENHHTDTQYF.

The chain uses TRBV5-1 and TRBJ1-4; a weak D match, TRBD1 (6 bases). Trimming took off 4 bases at V and 7 bases at J, with 17 bases between the two ends. The CDR3 has 15 residues. The germline CDR1 and CDR2 sequences are SGHRS and YFSETQ. CDR3 nucleotide sequence: TGCGCCAGCAGCCCCGGACAGACTTCGGGTGAAAAACTGTTTTTT. It specifies CASSPGQTSGEKLFF.

This chain uses TRBV5-6 with TRBJ1-2, with D tentatively TRBD1 (5 bases). Germline V gives CDR1 SGHDT, CDR2 YYEEEE. The CDR3 spans 12 residues. The germline V and J ends were trimmed by 4 bases and 14 bases, with 18 bases remaining between them. The CDR3 protein is CASSLNGAEITF. The DNA of the CDR3 is TGTGCCAGCAGCCTCAACGGGGCAGAGATTACCTTC.

V gene TRBV7-9 combines with J gene TRBJ1-3, with 7 nucleotides matching TRBD1. Trimming cost V 5 bases and J 0 bases; bases outside gene matches: 4. The CDR3 has 15 residues. Germline CDR1 SEHNR, CDR2 FQNEAQ (reference sequence). The CDR3 protein is CASSRDSFSGNTIYF. The CDR3 DNA sequence: TGTGCCAGCAGCCGGGACAGCTTCTCTGGAAACACCATATATTTT. Using reference TRBV7-9 and TRBJ1-3 for the parts outside the CDR3, the full variable domain is DTGVSQNPRHKITKRGQNVTFRCDPISEHNRLYWYRQTLGQGPEFLTYFQNEAQLEKSRLLSDRFSAERPKGSFSTLEIQRTEQGDSAMYLCASSRDSFSGNTIYFGEGSWLTVV.

The gene calls are TRBV7-9 and TRBJ1-2; D is unclear. The CDR3 is 13 residues long. Trimming took 5 bases from V and 1 from J, leaving 8 bases between them. The germline V gene encodes CDR1 SEHNR and CDR2 FQNEAQ (reference sequence). CDR3 DNA: TGTGCCAGCAGCCCAGACGGTAACTATGGCTACACCTTC. Its translation: CASSPDGNYGYTF.

This chain links TRBV6-1 with TRBJ1-5; D may be TRBD1 (5 bases). This CDR3 has 16 amino acids. The germline gives CDR1 MNHNS, CDR2 SASEGT. V lost 2 bases and J lost 3, with 14 bases in between. The CDR3 nucleotides read TGTGCCAGCAGTGAACCGACCGCCAGGGACAATCAGCCCCAGCATTTT. It yields the protein CASSEPTARDNQPQHF.

The V gene is TRBV11-2, the J gene TRBJ1-6; 7 bases are a match to TRBD1. Germline CDR1 is SGHAT and CDR2 is FQNNGV. This CDR3 comprises 18 residues. Trimming took 2 bases from V and 0 from J; bases not matched to a gene: 7. The CDR3 DNA reads TGTGCCAGCAGCTTAAGAAGGGGGCCGAGCTCCTATAATTCACCCCTCCACTTT. Residues: CASSLRRGPSSYNSPLHF. The whole variable domain, filled in from reference TRBV11-2 and TRBJ1-6, reads EAGVAQSPRYKIIEKRQSVAFWCNPISGHATLYWYQQILGQGPKLLIQFQNNGVVDDSQLPKDRFSAERLKGVDSTLKIQPAKLEDSAVYLCASSLRRGPSSYNSPLHFGNGTRLTVT.

V usage is TRBV6-5 and J usage is TRBJ1-1; no definite D call. Trimming removed 9 bases from V and 5 bases from J, with 16 bases in between. The CDR3 has 13 residues. CDR1 is MNHEY and CDR2 is SVGAGI in the germline V gene. The CDR3 DNA follows: TGTGCCAGTCACCTGGAAGGTGGGACTGAAGCTTTCTTT. Translating it yields CASHLEGGTEAFF.

This CDR3 is CASSVASAGVGTGELFF. For the CDR3, the DNA is TGTGCCAGCAGCGTAGCGAGCGCCGGCGTAGGGACCGGGGAGCTGTTTTTT. The chain combines TRBV9 with TRBJ2-2; unclear D gene. V lost 0 bases and J 5 bases, leaving 17 bases between the germline ends. Germline V gives CDR1 SGDLS, CDR2 YYNGEE. The CDR3 totals 17 residues.

The V call is TRBV9, the J call TRBJ2-1; 12 nucleotides agree with TRBD1. J gave up 6 bases and V 3 bases, and 10 bases lay outside the gene matches. Germline CDR1 is SGDLS and CDR2 is YYNGEE. This CDR3 region has 17 residues. CDR3 loop: CASSAYTGTGGSNEQFF. In DNA form, the CDR3 reads TGTGCCAGCAGCGCATATACCGGGACAGGGGGCTCCAATGAGCAGTTCTTC.

V is TRBV5-4 and J is TRBJ2-3, with D perhaps matching TRBD2 (6 bases). Germline V lookup: CDR1 SGHNT, CDR2 YYREEE (reference sequence). The CDR3 has 13 amino acids. Trimming took off 0 bases at V and 11 bases at J, with 13 bases between the two ends. CDR3: CASSLGPGVGQYF. The CDR3 nucleotides read TGTGCCAGCAGCTTGGGCCCGGGAGTGGGGCAGTATTTT. The whole variable domain, filled in from reference TRBV5-4 and TRBJ2-3, reads ETGVTQSPTHLIKTRGQQVTLRCSSQSGHNTVSWYQQALGQGPQFIFQYYREEENGRGNFPPRFSGLQFPNYSSELNVNALELDDSALYLCASSLGPGVGQYFGPGTRLTVL.

The rearrangement links TRBV28 to TRBJ1-3; 8 bases are a match to TRBD1. J gave up 4 bases and V 10 bases, and 12 bases lay outside the gene matches. Looked up from germline, CDR1 is MDHEN and CDR2 is SYDVKM. The CDR3 contains 15 residues. The CDR3 DNA is TGTGCCACCCGGGGTGGACAGGGAATCGGAAACACCATATATTTT. This codes for CATRGGQGIGNTIYF.

This clone was picked up one time. This chain joins TRBV7-7 and TRBJ2-5; D is undetermined. The CDR3 loop spans 14 amino acids. Trimming took 2 bases from V and 1 from J, leaving 8 bases between them. Germline V gene data show CDR1 as SSHAT and CDR2 as FNYEAQ (reference sequence). CDR3 coding DNA: TGTGCCAGCAGCTTACGTTCAGCCCAAGAGACCCAGTACTTC. Translated: CASSLRSAQETQYF.

This chain connects TRBV19 to TRBJ2-3; TRBD1 is a possible D gene (5 bases). This CDR3 comprises 14 residues. V was clipped by 0 bases and J by 3 bases, with 7 bases between them. CDR1 is LNHDA, CDR2 SQIVND, per germline (reference sequence). In DNA, the CDR3 is TGTGCCAGTAGTATAGACAGGGCGACAGATACGCAGTATTTT. Translation gives CASSIDRATDTQYF.

This rearrangement joins TRBV19 to TRBJ1-1; D gene ambiguous. The V gene's germline CDR1 is LNHDA and CDR2 SQIVND (reference sequence). V was trimmed by 2 bases and J by 2 bases, leaving 15 bases between them. The CDR3 is made up of 16 amino acids. The CDR3 loop reads CASSIRLEQHNTEAFF. Here the CDR3 DNA reads TGTGCCAGTAGTATAAGGCTGGAACAGCACAACACTGAAGCTTTCTTT.

The chain joins TRBV19 to TRBJ2-1; TRBD2 aligns across 11 bases. V lost 3 bases, J lost 8 bases, and 3 bases stayed unmatched. CDR1 LNHDA and CDR2 SQIVND come from the germline V gene (reference sequence). The CDR3 covers 14 residues. CDR3 in DNA: TGTGCCAGTAGTATGAAACTAGCGGGGGATGAGCAGTTCTTC. It yields the protein CASSMKLAGDEQFF. Full variable domain (rest looked up from reference TRBV19 and TRBJ2-1): DGGITQSPKYLFRKEGQNVTLSCEQNLNHDAMYWYRQDPGQGLRLIYYSQIVNDFQKGDIAEGYSVSREKKESFPLTVTSAQKNPTAFYLCASSMKLAGDEQFFGPGTRLTVL.

V gene TRBV6-5 combines with J gene TRBJ2-1, with unresolved D. CDR1 and CDR2 (germline): MNHEY, SVGAGI. This CDR3 has 13 amino acids. Trimming shortened V by 7 bases and J by 8 bases, and 15 bases separated the two germline ends. The CDR3 nucleotides are TGTGCCAGCACCCCGGCTCCTAGTGATGAGCAGTTCTTC. Its protein is CASTPAPSDEQFF.

The chain links TRBV5-6 to TRBJ1-4; no clear D. The germline V gene encodes CDR1 SGHDT and CDR2 YYEEEE. With 0 bases removed from V and 5 bases from J, the gap between germline ends came to 2 bases. The CDR3 consists of 12 residues. The CDR3 nucleotides read TGTGCCAGCAGCTTGGGGAATGAAAAACTGTTTTTT. It encodes CASSLGNEKLFF.

As DNA, the CDR3 is TGTGCCAGTAGTATAGGGGACATGAACACTGAAGCTTTCTTT. It codes for CASSIGDMNTEAFF. V gene TRBV19 combines with J gene TRBJ1-1, with D tentatively TRBD1 (6 bases). This CDR3 is built from 14 residues. Germline CDR1 and CDR2: LNHDA and SQIVND (reference sequence). The V and J ends lost 1 base and 0 bases respectively, with 6 bases between them. The full variable domain, its missing parts supplied by reference TRBV19 and TRBJ1-1, is DGGITQSPKYLFRKEGQNVTLSCEQNLNHDAMYWYRQDPGQGLRLIYYSQIVNDFQKGDIAEGYSVSREKKESFPLTVTSAQKNPTAFYLCASSIGDMNTEAFFGQGTRLTVV.

The CDR3 DNA is TGTGCCAGCAGTAATCAGGGACCCTATGGCTACACCTTC. Its translation is CASSNQGPYGYTF. V usage is TRBV27 and J usage is TRBJ1-2, with D perhaps matching TRBD1 (5 bases). The CDR3 sequence is 13 residues long. Germline lookup yields CDR1 MNHEY and CDR2 SMNVEV (reference sequence). The V end was cut by 5 bases, the J end by 4 bases, with 11 bases between.

The chain uses TRBV4-1 and TRBJ2-2; possibly TRBD2 for D (5 bases). CDR1 and CDR2 (germline): MGHRA, YSYEKL. V was pared by 4 bases and J by 0 bases, with 12 bases between. CDR3 length equals 16 residues. CDR3 loop: CASSLTGNANTGELFF. Here the CDR3 DNA reads TGCGCCAGCAGCCTAACCGGGAACGCGAACACCGGGGAGCTGTTTTTT.

This chain links TRBV9 with TRBJ1-3; possibly TRBD1 for D (6 bases). V dropped 0 bases and J dropped 3 bases, with 13 bases sitting between them. The CDR3 loop spans 16 amino acids. In germline, CDR1 is SGDLS, CDR2 YYNGEE. The CDR3 DNA sequence: TGTGCCAGCAGCGTAGCAACCGGGGGCAGTGGAAACACCATATATTTT. This sequence encodes CASSVATGGSGNTIYF.

This sequence joins TRBV28 and TRBJ2-4; D call uncertain. V was clipped by 4 bases and J by 0 bases, with 19 bases between them. CDR1 is MDHEN and CDR2 is SYDVKM in the germline V gene. This CDR3 has 18 amino acids. The DNA for the CDR3 is TGTGCCAGCAGTTCTTCTGGACGGAATCTTATAGCCAAAAACATTCAGTACTTC. Amino acids: CASSSSGRNLIAKNIQYF. Supplemented by reference TRBV28 and TRBJ2-4, the full variable domain reads DVKVTQSSRYLVKRTGEKVFLECVQDMDHENMFWYRQDPGLGLRLIYFSYDVKMKEKGDIPEGYSVSREKKERFSLILESASTNQTSMYLCASSSSGRNLIAKNIQYFGAGTRLSVL.

This chain joins TRBV30 and TRBJ2-5; 10 positions agree with TRBD1. The junction had 7 bases not matched to a gene; V was cut back by 5 bases and J by 4 bases. CDR1 and CDR2 from the germline V gene are GTSNPN and SVGIG (reference sequence). The CDR3 runs to 14 residues. The DNA of the CDR3 is TGTGCCTGGTCCACCGGGACAGGGGTAGAGACCCAGTACTTC. Its translation is CAWSTGTGVETQYF. Together with reference TRBV30 and TRBJ2-5, the CDR3 gives the full variable domain: SQTIHQWPATLVQPVGSPLSLECTVEGTSNPNLYWYRQAAGRGLQLLFYSVGIGQISSEVPQNLSASRPQDRQFILSSKKLLLSDSGFYLCAWSTGTGVETQYFGPGTRLLVL.

In this sample, this clone turned up a few times. The J gene is TRBJ1-6, the V gene TRBV27; 10 bases agree with TRBD1. The CDR3 has 16 residues. CDR1 is MNHEY, CDR2 SMNVEV, per germline (reference sequence). The V segment lost 1 base and the J segment 7 bases; nucleotides outside the gene matches: 4. DNA of the CDR3: TGTGCCAGCAGTTTATTACGACAGGGGGCGAATTCACCCCTCCACTTT. Its protein product is CASSLLRQGANSPLHF.

V gene TRBV9 combines with J gene TRBJ2-3; 14 nucleotides line up with TRBD2. V was clipped by 2 bases and J by 0 bases; unmatched bases: 5. Looked up from germline, CDR1 is SGDLS and CDR2 is YYNGEE. The CDR3 loop spans 18 amino acids. CDR3 protein: CASSVGLAGAASTDTQYF. The CDR3 DNA sequence: TGTGCCAGCAGCGTGGGACTAGCGGGGGCTGCTAGCACAGATACGCAGTATTTT.

This clone was counted a single time. CDR3 nucleotide sequence: TGTGCCAGCTCCCCGGACAGGGATAACTATGGCTACACCTTC. Translation gives CASSPDRDNYGYTF. The V call is TRBV18, the J call TRBJ1-2; 8 bases map to TRBD1. After removal of 6 bases from V and 1 base from J, the junction contained 4 bases not matched to a gene. The length of the CDR3 is 14 residues. Germline assignment: CDR1 KGHSH and CDR2 LQKENI.

J is TRBJ1-5 and V is TRBV19; a possible D gene is TRBD1 (5 bases). Deletions cut 2 bases from V and 4 bases from J, with 21 bases between. The germline V gene has CDR1 LNHDA and CDR2 SQIVND (reference sequence). This CDR3 comprises 18 residues. The CDR3: CASSIFGAKTIGNQPQHF. The CDR3 region has the DNA TGTGCCAGTAGTATATTTGGGGCAAAAACCATAGGGAATCAGCCCCAGCATTTT.

This clone showed up just once. This chain joins TRBV6-5 and TRBJ2-2; 10 bases match TRBD1. Germline V CDR1 and CDR2: MNHEY, SVGAGI. This CDR3 has 14 amino acids. V lost 5 bases to trimming and J lost 5 bases; unmatched junction nucleotides: 2. CDR3 nucleotides: TGTGCCAGCAGTACGGACAGGGGGACCGGGGAGCTGTTTTTT. Amino acids: CASSTDRGTGELFF.

The chain has TRBV5-6 and TRBJ1-1; D uncertain. The ends were cut back, 5 bases at V and 2 bases at J, with 10 bases in the middle. The CDR3 loop spans 13 amino acids. CDR1 SGHDT and CDR2 YYEEEE come from the germline V gene. The CDR3: CASSFWENTEAFF. CDR3 nucleotide sequence: TGTGCCAGCAGTTTCTGGGAAAACACTGAAGCTTTCTTT.